The clone carrying this T cell receptor (beta chain) was seen once. Trimming took off 5 bases at V and 6 bases at J, with 13 bases between the two ends. There are 12 residues in the CDR3. Germline assignment: CDR1 GTSNPN and CDR2 SVGIG (reference sequence). The sample originates from a study of cytomegalovirus exposure and HLA in healthy donors. A multiplex PCR was run with 60 Vbeta primers and 13 Jbeta primers. The method was immunoSEQ multiplex PCR; TCRdb's version includes in-frame clones alone and lacks a portion of them. Among roughly 160,000 clones listed, around 85% were seen once. The receptor was derived from a man aged 18 to 30 in good health and CMV-seropositive. The specimen was PBMCs. This chain connects TRBV30 to TRBJ1-2; no reliable D call. As DNA, the CDR3 is TGTGCCTGGGATACACGGAGAAATGGCTACACCTTC. It encodes CAWDTRRNGYTF.